The next 29 T cell receptor beta chains were all read from a single sample in a study of cytomegalovirus exposure and HLA in healthy donors. Using immunoSEQ multiplex PCR, the repertoire was profiled, and TCRdb retains in-frame clones only, with some absent. The sample yields around 200,000 clones, 65% to 85% seen once. Input material: PBMCs. The receptors originated from a young woman in good health and CMV-seropositive.

This clone has only a few counts. The chain has TRBV20-1 and TRBJ1-1; unclear D gene. Germline V CDR1 and CDR2: DFQATT, SNEGSKA (reference sequence). Trimming took off 6 bases at V and 3 bases at J, with 5 bases between the two ends. The CDR3 has 10 amino acids. CDR3 DNA sequence: TGCAGTGCCCCCGACACTGAAGCTTTCTTT. Amino acids: CSAPDTEAFF.

V gene TRBV27 combines with J gene TRBJ1-6; weak D call: TRBD1 (5 bases). This CDR3 has 14 residues. Between the trimmed V and J ends, which lost 3 bases and 5 bases, there was a span of 8 bases. Germline V gene sequence: CDR1 MNHEY, CDR2 SMNVEV (reference sequence). CDR3 loop: CASSFREDNSPLHF. Here the CDR3 DNA reads TGTGCCAGCAGTTTCAGGGAGGATAATTCACCCCTCCACTTT.

V and J are TRBV15 and TRBJ2-3, with TRBD2 matching 10 bases. Germline loops: CDR1 LNHNV, CDR2 YYDKDF (reference sequence). J was trimmed by 3 bases and V by 0 bases; bases with no gene match: 6. The CDR3 loop spans 17 amino acids. The CDR3 loop is CATSRDKASGGTDTQYF. The CDR3, as DNA: TGTGCCACCAGCAGAGATAAGGCTAGCGGGGGAACAGATACGCAGTATTTT.

This chain connects TRBV10-3 to TRBJ1-2, with a tentative D call TRBD1 (6 bases). Germline CDR1 and CDR2: ENHRY and SYGVKD. The CDR3 loop spans 16 amino acids. Trimming removed 11 bases from V and 6 bases from J, with 28 bases in between. The CDR3 is CAAGARRNVFWDGYTF. In DNA form, the CDR3 reads TGTGCCGCAGGGGCCAGGCGGAATGTGTTTTGGGATGGCTACACCTTC.

The J gene is TRBJ2-3, the V gene TRBV7-9, with D hard to call. CDR3 size: 15 residues. Deletions cut 5 bases from V and 0 bases from J, with 12 bases between. Germline CDR1 SEHNR, CDR2 FQNEAQ (reference sequence). The CDR3 DNA sequence: TGTGCCAGCAGCCCGGCTCAGACTAGCACAGATACGCAGTATTTT. This sequence encodes CASSPAQTSTDTQYF.

The chain joins TRBV9 to TRBJ2-2, with 10 bases identical to TRBD2. The J segment lost 0 bases and the V segment lost 4 bases, leaving 3 bases of the junction unmatched. CDR1 and CDR2 from the germline V gene are SGDLS and YYNGEE. CDR3 length: 16 amino acids. DNA for the CDR3: TGTGCCAGCAGCCCTAGCGGGGGAGCGAACACCGGGGAGCTGTTTTTT. Amino acid sequence: CASSPSGGANTGELFF.

V is TRBV5-6 and J is TRBJ1-6, with unresolved D. Germline assignment: CDR1 SGHDT and CDR2 YYEEEE. V lost 1 base and J 6 bases, leaving 8 bases between the germline ends. The CDR3 runs to 14 residues. The CDR3 bases are TGTGCCAGCAGCTTGCGTTCAGTTAATTCACCCCTCCACTTT. The encoded protein is CASSLRSVNSPLHF.

The V and J genes are TRBV11-2 and TRBJ2-3, with D unresolved. Trimming left V 7 bases short and J 5 bases short, with 10 bases between. CDR1 is SGHAT and CDR2 is FQNNGV in the germline V gene. The CDR3 length is 12 residues. CDR3 DNA sequence: TGTGCCAGCACCCCCTCGGGAGATACGCAGTATTTT. Protein sequence: CASTPSGDTQYF.

Note on this clone: Other DNA sequences in the sample encode the same CDR3. This sequence joins TRBV11-2 and TRBJ2-7; D is unresolved. This CDR3 contains 11 residues. CDR1 and CDR2 from the germline V gene are SGHAT and FQNNGV. Trimming removed 1 base at V and 6 bases at J, with 4 bases between. The CDR3: CASSLVREQYF. CDR3 DNA sequence: TGTGCCAGCAGCTTAGTTCGCGAGCAGTACTTC.

The chain carries TRBV27 and TRBJ1-1; D gene ambiguous. This CDR3 has 12 residues. The ends were cut back, 8 bases at V and 8 bases at J, with 15 bases in the middle. CDR1 MNHEY and CDR2 SMNVEV come from the germline V gene (reference sequence). The CDR3 DNA reads as TGTGCCAGCTCTCCGGAGGGTGTAGAAGCTTTCTTT. Its translation is CASSPEGVEAFF.

This clone showed up just once. This rearrangement joins TRBV11-2 to TRBJ1-6; no definite D call. The CDR3 covers 12 residues. Trimming took off 5 bases at V and 17 bases at J, with 16 bases between the two ends. Per germline, CDR1 SGHAT and CDR2 FQNNGV. The CDR3 here is CASSQASETIHF. The CDR3 region has the DNA TGTGCCAGCAGCCAAGCCAGCGAGACGATCCACTTT.

The CDR3 region is CASSVHRGGKANYGYTF. The CDR3 DNA reads TGTGCCAGCAGTGTTCACAGGGGGGGAAAAGCTAACTATGGCTACACCTTC. The V and J genes are TRBV6-1 and TRBJ1-2, with 8 bases identical to TRBD1. CDR1 and CDR2 from the germline V gene are MNHNS and SASEGT. V was pared by 4 bases and J by 0 bases, with 10 bases of the junction left unmatched. This CDR3 has 17 residues.

The gene calls are TRBV18 and TRBJ1-3, with a tentative D call TRBD1 (5 bases). There are 14 residues in the CDR3. With 2 bases removed from V and 4 bases from J, the gap between germline ends came to 9 bases. The germline V gene encodes CDR1 KGHSH and CDR2 LQKENI. Here the CDR3 reads CASSPRTSGNTIYF. The DNA of the CDR3 is TGTGCCAGCTCACCAAGGACATCAGGAAACACCATATATTTT.

The chain joins TRBV7-9 to TRBJ2-1; 8 bases fit TRBD2. The ends lost 1 base at V and 4 bases at J; junction bases unmatched: 3. Germline assignment: CDR1 SEHNR and CDR2 FQNEAQ (reference sequence). The CDR3 has 15 residues. The CDR3 DNA reads as TGTGCCAGCAGCTTAGAAGCGGGGGTTTACAATGAGCAGTTCTTC. Its protein product is CASSLEAGVYNEQFF.

The J gene is TRBJ1-1, the V gene TRBV9; D is unresolved. Per germline, CDR1 SGDLS and CDR2 YYNGEE. The CDR3 sequence is 15 residues long. V was cut by 4 bases and J by 0 bases, with 13 bases left in between. Here the CDR3 reads CASSPPLGMNTEAFF. The CDR3 DNA sequence: TGTGCCAGCAGCCCACCCCTGGGCATGAACACTGAAGCTTTCTTT.

The V call is TRBV27, the J call TRBJ2-2; tentative D call: TRBD1 (6 bases). The ends were cut back, 4 bases at V and 3 bases at J, with 12 bases in the middle. CDR3 length: 15 residues. CDR1 MNHEY and CDR2 SMNVEV come from the germline V gene (reference sequence). The CDR3 DNA sequence: TGTGCCAGCAGTTACAGGGTCCCACACACCGGGGAGCTGTTTTTT. It yields the protein CASSYRVPHTGELFF.

V is TRBV5-6 and J is TRBJ1-4; no firm D call. The CDR3 is 15 amino acids. Germline CDR1 SGHDT, CDR2 YYEEEE. Between the trimmed V and J ends, which lost 0 bases and 4 bases, there was a span of 10 bases. CDR3 nucleotides: TGTGCCAGCAGCTTGGCCCCCCGGGGTAATGAAAAACTGTTTTTT. It specifies CASSLAPRGNEKLFF.

V gene TRBV5-1 combines with J gene TRBJ2-7; 7 bases match TRBD1. The junction had 7 bases not matched to a gene; V was cut back by 1 base and J by 3 bases. The CDR3 has 15 residues. Per the germline V gene, CDR1 is SGHRS and CDR2 is YFSETQ. In DNA form, the CDR3 reads TGCGCCAGCAGCTTGTTTTCTGGGGACAGCTACGAGCAGTACTTC. It codes for CASSLFSGDSYEQYF.

The chain employs TRBV6-1 and TRBJ1-3, with D possibly TRBD1 on 6 matching bases. V lost 6 bases and J 0 bases, leaving 12 bases between the germline ends. Germline CDR1 and CDR2: MNHNS and SASEGT. This CDR3 contains 15 residues. The CDR3 DNA is TGTGCCAGCAGGACCGACAGGACCTCTGGAAACACCATATATTTT. Amino acids: CASRTDRTSGNTIYF.

The CDR3 bases are TGTGCCATCAGGGACAGGGACGGCACTGAAGCTTTCTTT. This translates into CAIRDRDGTEAFF. The rearrangement links TRBV10-3 to TRBJ1-1; 8 bases agree with TRBD1. V lost 6 bases to trimming and J lost 4 bases; unmatched junction nucleotides: 4. This CDR3 has 13 amino acids. Germline V lookup: CDR1 ENHRY, CDR2 SYGVKD.

The chain links TRBV6-5 to TRBJ1-1; unclear D gene. This CDR3 is built from 11 residues. Trimming stripped 6 bases from V and 3 bases from J, with 5 bases between. The germline V gene encodes CDR1 MNHEY and CDR2 SVGAGI. CDR3 residues: CASRRDTEAFF. The CDR3 region has the DNA TGTGCCAGCAGACGGGACACTGAAGCTTTCTTT.

The chain joins TRBV19 to TRBJ2-5; the match to TRBD1 covers 8 bases. Germline V gene data show CDR1 as LNHDA and CDR2 as SQIVND (reference sequence). Germline trimming cut 5 bases from V and 7 bases from J; bases unmatched to any gene: 6. The CDR3 runs 13 residues. The DNA for the CDR3 is TGTGCCAGTAGTGAGGACAGGGTGGTGACCCAGTACTTC. This codes for CASSEDRVVTQYF.

The chain has TRBV19 and TRBJ2-6; D may be TRBD1 (6 bases). The V gene lost 4 bases and the J gene lost 4 bases, with 14 bases spanning the gap. The length of the CDR3 is 16 residues. The V gene's germline CDR1 is LNHDA and CDR2 SQIVND (reference sequence). In nucleotides, the CDR3 is TGTGCCAGTAGTAACGCAGGGGCGCAGGGGGCCAACGTCCTGACTTTC. Protein product: CASSNAGAQGANVLTF.

The CDR3 loop is CASSLDPSGVQETQYF. The CDR3 region has the DNA TGCGCCAGCAGCTTGGATCCTAGCGGGGTACAAGAGACCCAGTACTTC. J is TRBJ2-5 and V is TRBV5-1, with 9 bases identical to TRBD2. J gave up 2 bases and V 0 bases, and 5 bases lay outside the gene matches. There are 16 residues in the CDR3. From germline, CDR1 is SGHRS and CDR2 YFSETQ.

The chain recombines TRBV5-1 with TRBJ2-1; 11 nucleotides align to TRBD2. Looked up from germline, CDR1 is SGHRS and CDR2 is YFSETQ. Trimming removed 3 bases from V and 3 bases from J; junction bases left unmatched: 5. This CDR3 contains 16 residues. DNA of the CDR3: TGCGCCAGCAGCTACCTAGCGGGGGGAAGCTACAATGAGCAGTTCTTC. Translated: CASSYLAGGSYNEQFF.

The genes are TRBV27 and TRBJ1-2; perhaps TRBD1 as D (5 bases). Germline CDR1 reads MNHEY; CDR2 reads SMNVEV (reference sequence). This CDR3 has 14 amino acids. The V gene lost 4 bases and the J gene lost 1 base, with 10 bases spanning the gap. Here the CDR3 reads CASSSRALNYGYTF. CDR3 DNA sequence: TGTGCCAGCAGTTCCAGGGCCCTTAACTATGGCTACACCTTC.

The chain has TRBV14 and TRBJ2-1; 9 nucleotides agree with TRBD2. CDR3 length: 15 residues. The trim removed 3 bases at V and 4 bases at J, leaving 4 bases unmatched. The germline gives CDR1 SGHDN, CDR2 FVKESK. In nucleotides, the CDR3 is TGTGCCAGCAGCCAGCGGGGGGGCGTGTACAATGAGCAGTTCTTC. This sequence encodes CASSQRGGVYNEQFF.

This sequence joins TRBV7-2 and TRBJ2-1; TRBD1 might be the D (5 bases). This CDR3 spans 13 amino acids. The germline gives CDR1 SGHTA, CDR2 FQGNSA. Trimming cost V 7 bases and J 6 bases, with 13 bases left between them. The CDR3, as DNA: TGTGCCAGCATCAATAGACAGAGCAATGAGCAGTTCTTC. It is translated as CASINRQSNEQFF.

The rearrangement links TRBV7-2 to TRBJ1-1; 7 bases fit TRBD1. The V and J ends lost 4 bases and 8 bases, in that order; junction bases with no gene match: 7. This CDR3 comprises 13 residues. The germline V gene has CDR1 SGHTA and CDR2 FQGNSA. The CDR3 bases are TGTGCCAGCAGCTGGGGCGCAGGGGGGGAAGCTTTCTTT. Translated, it gives CASSWGAGGEAFF.